This T cell receptor beta chain comes out of a study of cytomegalovirus exposure and HLA in healthy donors. Losses at the gene ends were 4 bases for V and 7 bases for J; bases not matched to a gene: 5. The CDR3 is 15 residues long. Per germline, CDR1 MGHRA and CDR2 YSYEKL. The study ran its PCR with 60 Vbeta and 13 Jbeta primers. TCRdb's table, derived via immunoSEQ multiplex PCR, lists solely in-frame clones and lacks some. The table includes around 71,000 clones, under 70% detected once. This TCR was recovered from a man between 25 and 39 years old in good health and CMV-seropositive. V and J are TRBV4-1 and TRBJ2-5, with TRBD2 identical over 14 bases. Material for sequencing was PBMCs. As DNA, the CDR3 is TGCGCCAGCAGCCGAGGACTAGCGGGGGGCGGGACCCAGTACTTC. It is translated as CASSRGLAGGGTQYF.